In its sample, the clone carrying this TCR beta chain was seen many times. Its antigen remains unidentified. This sample stems from a study of naive and memory T cell subsets. Study results and caveats: This RNA-based method may be sensitive to activation-related transcript changes.

Blood and skin TCR RNA was reverse transcribed with alpha and beta constant primers. MiXCR, run by TCRdb on the UMI-ligation and nested PCR reads, gives a single entry per CDR3 protein. The repertoire consists of under 20,000 distinct CDR3 sequences, with about a tenth occurring once and the leading ten covering 6.8%. The trim removed 1 base at V and 3 bases at J, leaving 7 bases unmatched. There are 17 residues in the CDR3. Germline V lookup: CDR1 SEHNR, CDR2 FQNEAQ (reference sequence). Noted treatment: skin biopsy from PPD injection site in Mantoux-positive individual. Cells were not sorted; total RNA input targeted roughly 1 to 1000 ng.

The sample was skin, taken from a tuberculin skin test site. The chain joins TRBV7-9 to TRBJ1-5; the match to TRBD1 covers 9 bases. The TCR was taken from an adult in good health. DNA for the CDR3: TGTGCCAGCAGCTTAGGTTCCGGGACAGGGCTCAATCAGCCCCAGCATTTT. It yields the protein CASSLGSGTGLNQPQHF. Based on the CDR3 plus reference TRBV7-9 and TRBJ1-5, the full variable domain is DTGVSQNPRHKITKRGQNVTFRCDPISEHNRLYWYRQTLGQGPEFLTYFQNEAQLEKSRLLSDRFSAERPKGSFSTLEIQRTEQGDSAMYLCASSLGSGTGLNQPQHFGDGTRLSIL.